A selection of T cell receptor beta chains follows, all from one sample in a study of vaccination effects on CD4 cells after COVID-19. The assay was immunoSEQ multiplex PCR, and TCRdb's table has in-frame clones only and misses some. Of tens of thousands of clones in the sample, around 70% were seen once. Their target antigens are unknown. The specimen was CD4+ T cells from PBMCs cultured with HCoV-229E spike peptides, collected before COVID-19 vaccination. These receptors were obtained from a human donor who received a COVID-19 vaccine. Both conserved end residues are part of each CDR3. A D gene is named only where the DNA matches it firmly. The size entry is marked missing in some rows and otherwise reads once, few, many or a size class.

V	D	size	J	DNA	CDR3
TRBV7-2	-	-	TRBJ1-2	TGTGCCGCATTCAGGGCAGGTTCCCTTAATGGCTACACCTTC	CAAFRAGSLNGYTF
TRBV5-1	TRBD1	-	TRBJ1-6	TGCGCCAGCTCGGGACAGTCGGCGGTGGGTTCACCCCTCCACTTT	CASSGQSAVGSPLHF
TRBV19	-	-	TRBJ1-3	TGTGCCAGTAGTACCGCAGCCTCTGGAAACACCATATATTTT	CASSTAASGNTIYF
TRBV5-1	-	-	TRBJ2-2	TGCGCCAGCAGCTCCCCCGCCGGGGAGCTGTTTTTT	CASSSPAGELFF
TRBV5-1	-	-	TRBJ2-5	TGCGCCAGCACCCCCAGGGGCGGGCGGGAGACCCAGTACTTC	CASTPRGGRETQYF
TRBV2	TRBD1	-	TRBJ2-2	TGTGCCCGCAGACAGGGGGGTAGCACCGGGGAGCTGTTTTTT	CARRQGGSTGELFF
TRBV20-1	-	-	TRBJ1-1	TGCAGTGCTAGGAAGGACGGGGAAGCTTTCTTT	CSARKDGEAFF
TRBV29-1	TRBD2	-	TRBJ2-3	TGCAGCGTGACTAGCGGGCCCGATACGCAGTATTTT	CSVTSGPDTQYF
TRBV6-1	-	-	TRBJ2-5	TGTGCCAGCAGTGAAGGGCGAGTTGTGACAGGGATCTTTCAGGGGGGAGAGACCCAGTACTTC	CASSEGRVVTGIFQGGETQYF
TRBV11-2	-	-	TRBJ1-4	TGTGCCAGCAGCTCCCCTCCATTGGATAATGAAAAACTGTTTTTT	CASSSPPLDNEKLFF
TRBV6-6	TRBD2	-	TRBJ2-3	TGTGCCAGCAGTCCCGGGCAAGGCGGGGGGGTCCCTTCGCAGTATTTT	CASSPGQGGGVPSQYF
TRBV7-2	-	-	TRBJ2-3	TGTGCCAGCAGCTCGTGGACAGTTGGTACAGATACGCAGTATTTT	CASSSWTVGTDTQYF
TRBV6-5	-	-	TRBJ2-3	TGTGCCAGCAAAACAGGGTCTAGCACAGATACGCAGTATTTT	CASKTGSSTDTQYF
TRBV19	-	-	TRBJ2-2	TGTGCCAGTAGTATAGGAGGGGGAAGAACCGGGGAGCTGTTTTTT	CASSIGGGRTGELFF
TRBV25-1	-	-	TRBJ1-5	TGTGCCAGCAGTGCGGCCCTTAGCAATCAGCCCCAGCATTTT	CASSAALSNQPQHF
TRBV5-1	-	-	TRBJ2-3	TGCGCCAGCAGCTTGGCGGGGGGCACAGATACGCAGTATTTT	CASSLAGGTDTQYF
TRBV3-1/TRBV3-2	-	-	TRBJ2-3	TGTGCCAGCAGCCGAAAAAGCACAGATACGCAGTATTTT	CASSRKSTDTQYF
TRBV28	-	-	TRBJ2-6	TGTGCCAGCAGTCCGGACAGACGCTCTGGGGCCAACGTCCTGACTTTC	CASSPDRRSGANVLTF
TRBV10-2	-	few	TRBJ1-5	TGCGCCAGCAGTTTAAGGTCCCAGCCCCAGCATTTT	CASSLRSQPQHF
TRBV3-1/TRBV3-2	TRBD2	once	TRBJ2-1	TGTGCCACCTCCCAGCGGGGGGGCGGGGGTGAGCAGTTCTTC	CATSQRGGGGEQFF
TRBV5-1	-	-	TRBJ1-1	TGCGCCAGCAGCCTAGCTCCAGGGGACACTGAAGCTTTCTTT	CASSLAPGDTEAFF
TRBV7-9	-	few	TRBJ1-2	TGTGCCAGCAGCCCCGGGGGGGTTAACTATGGCTACACCTTC	CASSPGGVNYGYTF
TRBV7-2	-	-	TRBJ2-2	TGTGCCAGCAGCTACTCCGGGACACCCTCGAGCACCGGGGAGCTGTTTTTT	CASSYSGTPSSTGELFF
TRBV9	-	-	TRBJ2-3	TGTGCCAGCAGCGATGGACTCGTCACAGATACGCAGTATTTT	CASSDGLVTDTQYF
TRBV21-1	-	-	TRBJ2-5	TGTGCCAGCAGCAAAGGGAAAGGCAGCGGTGAGACCCAGTACTTC	CASSKGKGSGETQYF
TRBV11-3	-	few	TRBJ2-5	TGTGCCAGCAGCCCCGGCCCCGGGGAGACCCAGTACTTC	CASSPGPGETQYF
TRBV7-9	-	-	TRBJ1-2	TGTGCCAGCAGAAGAGGGCAGGAGAACTATGGCTACACCTTC	CASRRGQENYGYTF
TRBV18	TRBD1	-	TRBJ1-6	TGTGCCAGCTCACCACCGGGACAGGGAGGATCACCCCTCCACTTT	CASSPPGQGGSPLHF
TRBV6-5	TRBD1	once	TRBJ1-5	TGTGCCAGCACCCAAGCCGGGGACAGGCCTCAGCCCCAGCATTTT	CASTQAGDRPQPQHF
TRBV12-5	TRBD1	-	TRBJ1-5	TGTGCTAGTGGCTCCGGGACAGTGAGCAATCAGCCCCAGCATTTT	CASGSGTVSNQPQHF
TRBV7-9	-	few	TRBJ2-2	TGTGCCAGCAGAATATCCCGGGGGTTGAGGAACACCGGGGAGCTGTTTTTT	CASRISRGLRNTGELFF
TRBV5-1	-	-	TRBJ1-1	TGCGCCAGCAGCCAAACGGACGGCTCCTACACTGAAGCTTTCTTT	CASSQTDGSYTEAFF
TRBV11-3	TRBD1	-	TRBJ2-3	TGTGCCAGCAGCTCCAGGGGGCTAGATACGCAGTATTTT	CASSSRGLDTQYF
TRBV6-1	-	few	TRBJ1-4	TGTGCCAGCAGTGAATTGCGGGATAATGAAAAACTGTTTTTT	CASSELRDNEKLFF
TRBV7-2	TRBD2	-	TRBJ2-1	TGTGCCAGCAGCCCCCCGGGGGGATTTTACAATGAGCAGTTCTTC	CASSPPGGFYNEQFF
TRBV19	-	-	TRBJ1-1	TGTGCCAGTACCGTAACAGGGACTCGGACCACTGAAGCTTTCTTT	CASTVTGTRTTEAFF
TRBV5-1	-	few	TRBJ2-5	TGCGCCAGCAGCTTTGCCGGGCTCCAAGAGACCCAGTACTTC	CASSFAGLQETQYF